Each of the 22 T cell receptor beta chains below was sequenced from the same sample in a study of blood T cell repertoires in COVID-19 (dated by TCRdb to 2020 to 2022). The library was built by means of the immunoSEQ multiplex PCR assay. Held by TCRdb, this immuneACCESS table contains in-frame sequences only and omits some clones. Under half of the omission traces to an unresolved V gene where checked; the cause of the rest is unknown. The sample table contains roughly 61,000 clones; only one count was recorded for more than 70% of them. The leading ten clones occupy roughly 5% of the sample. What was sequenced was peripheral blood. These receptors came from a man aged 35 to 55 with active COVID-19.

The V call is TRBV7-9, the J call TRBJ1-2; weak D call: TRBD1 (5 bases). Germline V gives CDR1 SEHNR, CDR2 FQNEAQ (reference sequence). Between the trimmed V and J ends, which lost 3 bases and 8 bases, there was a span of 22 bases. This CDR3 spans 16 amino acids. CDR3 bases: TGTGCCAGCAGCTTCCTAGGAAGGGGAGGGGCGCAAGGCTACACCTTC. Translated, it gives CASSFLGRGGAQGYTF.

The chain uses TRBV5-5 and TRBJ1-4; 7 bases align to TRBD1. The V segment lost 4 bases and the J segment 8 bases; nucleotides outside the gene matches: 8. CDR1 SGHKS and CDR2 YYEKEE come from the germline V gene (reference sequence). This CDR3 is built from 14 residues. CDR3: CASSLTGRNEKLFF. CDR3 nucleotide sequence: TGTGCCAGCAGCCTGACAGGGAGGAACGAAAAACTGTTTTTT.

The genes are TRBV6-5 and TRBJ1-1, with a possible D match to TRBD1 (6 bases). CDR3 length: 13 amino acids. Between the trimmed V and J ends, which lost 7 bases and 5 bases, there was a span of 14 bases. Germline assignment: CDR1 MNHEY and CDR2 SVGAGI. In DNA, the CDR3 is TGTGCCAGCACCGCCGGGGGGGCGACTGAAGCTTTCTTT. This sequence encodes CASTAGGATEAFF.

The chain recombines TRBV3-1 (or the pseudogene TRBV3-2) with TRBJ2-7; D is perhaps TRBD2 (6 bases). The CDR3 runs 14 residues. Per the germline V gene, CDR1 is LGHDT and CDR2 is YNNKEL (reference sequence). The V gene lost 1 base and the J gene lost 2 bases, with 9 bases spanning the gap. CDR3 nucleotides: TGTGCCAGCAGCCAAGGTAGCGGTCCCTACGAGCAGTACTTC. It codes for CASSQGSGPYEQYF.

This chain links TRBV28 with TRBJ1-1; D gene unclear. This CDR3 is built from 14 residues. Deletions cut 2 bases from V and 0 bases from J, with 7 bases between. CDR1 and CDR2 from the germline V gene are MDHEN and SYDVKM. CDR3 sequence: CASSLGRVNTEAFF. In DNA, the CDR3 is TGTGCCAGCAGTTTAGGGCGGGTGAACACTGAAGCTTTCTTT.

The V call is TRBV9, the J call TRBJ1-6; D is uncertain. V was trimmed by 3 bases and J by 4 bases, leaving 11 bases between them. CDR3 length: 15 amino acids. CDR1 is SGDLS and CDR2 is YYNGEE in the germline V gene. CDR3 protein: CASSGGRPYNSPLHF. The CDR3 DNA is TGTGCCAGCAGCGGTGGGCGACCGTATAATTCACCCCTCCACTTT.

The chain joins TRBV24-1 to TRBJ2-1, with 7 bases matching TRBD2. V was clipped by 9 bases and J by 8 bases; unmatched bases: 3. There are 11 residues in the CDR3. CDR1 is KGHDR and CDR2 is SFDVKD in the germline V gene. This chain's CDR3 is CATGRADEQFF. The CDR3 DNA reads TGTGCCACCGGGAGGGCCGATGAGCAGTTCTTC.

Notes on this clone: The CDR3 end shows no conserved phenylalanine or tryptophan, and so a read error is likely. It is unclear where the CDR3 begins or ends on the DNA, so no DNA is shown, and the CDR3 is as TCRdb lists it. The chain uses TRBV29-1 and TRBJ2-7; no DNA check was done on the table's D call, TRBD1. Both ends counted, the CDR3 spans 12 residues. Germline V gene data show CDR1 as SQVTM and CDR2 as ANQGSEA. CDR3 sequence reads: CSGFISGTGLLY.

This chain connects TRBV13 to TRBJ1-2; D not resolved. The V gene's germline CDR1 is PRHDT and CDR2 FYEKMQ (reference sequence). Deletions cut 4 bases from V and 4 bases from J, with 10 bases between. The CDR3 contains 13 residues. The CDR3 sequence: CASSSGGSYGYTF. The CDR3 bases are TGTGCCAGCAGCTCCGGCGGCAGCTATGGCTACACCTTC.

In this sample, this clone turned up once. The CDR3 DNA sequence: TGTGCCAGCAGCCCAAATGGACAGGTGGATACGCAGTATTTT. It codes for CASSPNGQVDTQYF. This chain uses TRBV7-3 with TRBJ2-3, with 7 nucleotides matching TRBD1. The length of the CDR3 is 14 residues. V lost 5 bases and J lost 6; bases outside the gene matches: 8. Germline-derived CDR1 and CDR2 are SGHTA and FQGTGA. Combining the CDR3 with reference TRBV7-3 and TRBJ2-3 gives the whole variable domain GAGVSQTPSNKVTEKGKYVELRCDPISGHTALYWYRQSLGQGPEFLIYFQGTGAADDSGLPNDRFFAVRPEGSVSTLKIQRTERGDSAVYLCASSPNGQVDTQYFGPGTRLTVL.

This clone turned up a few times. The V and J genes are TRBV9 and TRBJ1-1, with 7 bases aligning to TRBD1. With 3 bases clipped from V and 1 base from J, the junction kept 9 bases outside the gene matches. The germline gives CDR1 SGDLS, CDR2 YYNGEE. This CDR3 is 16 amino acids long. For the CDR3, the DNA is TGTGCCAGCAGCGCCCGTCCGGGACAGCAGAACACTGAAGCTTTCTTT. The encoded protein is CASSARPGQQNTEAFF.

The genes are TRBV19 and TRBJ2-6; possibly TRBD2 for D (7 bases). The CDR3 spans 16 residues. Germline assignment: CDR1 LNHDA and CDR2 SQIVND (reference sequence). The CDR3 nucleotides are TGTGCTCCTAGGGGGGGGCGAGGTTCTGGGGCCAACGTCCTGACTTTC. Its translation: CAPRGGRGSGANVLTF.

The V call is TRBV25-1, the J call TRBJ2-5; D is possibly TRBD2 (6 bases). This CDR3 is built from 13 residues. The germline gives CDR1 MGHDK, CDR2 SYGVNS. The V and J ends lost 6 bases and 0 bases respectively, with 8 bases between them. The CDR3 is CASSRDYQETQYF. In DNA, the CDR3 is TGTGCCAGCAGCCGGGACTACCAAGAGACCCAGTACTTC.

The chain has TRBV5-4 and TRBJ2-7; D is perhaps TRBD2 (6 bases). CDR3 size: 15 residues. V was pared by 4 bases and J by 1 base, with 15 bases between. Germline-derived CDR1 and CDR2 are SGHNT and YYREEE (reference sequence). The CDR3 bases are TGTGCCAGCAGCGGCGCGGGGCTCGATTCCTACGAGCAGTACTTC. This sequence encodes CASSGAGLDSYEQYF. Supplemented by reference TRBV5-4 and TRBJ2-7, the full variable domain reads ETGVTQSPTHLIKTRGQQVTLRCSSQSGHNTVSWYQQALGQGPQFIFQYYREEENGRGNFPPRFSGLQFPNYSSELNVNALELDDSALYLCASSGAGLDSYEQYFGPGTRLTVT.

This rearrangement joins TRBV10-1 to TRBJ2-2, with TRBD2 identical over 7 bases. V shed 8 bases and J 0 bases; nucleotides not matched to a gene: 9. The CDR3 covers 16 residues. Germline V gene lookup returns CDR1 WNHNN and CDR2 SYGVQD (reference sequence). The CDR3 sequence is CASFERGGANTGELFF. DNA for the CDR3: TGCGCCAGCTTCGAGCGGGGAGGAGCGAACACCGGGGAGCTGTTTTTT.

This chain uses TRBV30 with TRBJ2-5, with 9 bases matching TRBD2. The CDR3 spans 15 residues. V was clipped by 6 bases and J by 0 bases; unmatched bases: 8. Looked up from germline, CDR1 is GTSNPN and CDR2 is SVGIG (reference sequence). The CDR3 DNA is TGTGCCTGCCGCCGGCTAGCGGGAAACCAAGAGACCCAGTACTTC. Amino acids: CACRRLAGNQETQYF.

V and J are TRBV9 and TRBJ2-5, with 8 bases lining up with TRBD2. V shed 2 bases and J 5 bases; nucleotides not matched to a gene: 14. This CDR3 is 17 amino acids long. In germline, CDR1 is SGDLS, CDR2 YYNGEE. The DNA for the CDR3 is TGTGCCAGCAGCGTGGGCAGCGGGAGAATAGGGGTGGAGACCCAGTACTTC. Amino acids: CASSVGSGRIGVETQYF.

The chain is built from TRBV13 and TRBJ2-7, with D maybe TRBD2 (7 bases). The germline V gene has CDR1 PRHDT and CDR2 FYEKMQ (reference sequence). V lost 4 bases and J 3 bases, leaving 16 bases between the germline ends. This CDR3 comprises 15 residues. CDR3 sequence reads: CASSWGASGDYEQYF. The CDR3 DNA is TGTGCCAGCAGCTGGGGGGCCAGCGGGGACTACGAGCAGTACTTC.

V gene TRBV5-4 combines with J gene TRBJ2-1; 11 nucleotides agree with TRBD2. The length of the CDR3 is 17 residues. With V trimmed by 0 bases and J by 8 bases, 10 bases remained unmatched. The germline CDR1 and CDR2 sequences are SGHNT and YYREEE (reference sequence). Written as DNA, the CDR3 is TGTGCCAGCAGCTTGGCAAGGAAGGGACTAGCGGCTCATGAGCAGTTCTTC. Encoded protein: CASSLARKGLAAHEQFF.

The V call is TRBV6-1, the J call TRBJ1-5; TRBD1 might be the D (5 bases). CDR3 length equals 16 residues. Per germline, CDR1 MNHNS and CDR2 SASEGT. The ends were cut back, 4 bases at V and 4 bases at J, with 17 bases in the middle. This CDR3 reads CASSGTMASENQPQHF. DNA for the CDR3: TGTGCCAGCAGTGGGACAATGGCCTCCGAAAATCAGCCCCAGCATTTT.

This chain links TRBV15 with TRBJ1-1; no clear D. CDR1 LNHNV and CDR2 YYDKDF come from the germline V gene (reference sequence). V gave up 2 bases and J gave up 6 bases, with 13 bases separating them. CDR3 length equals 14 residues. The CDR3 region has the DNA TGTGCCACCAGCAGAACGGTAGTGACTTCTGAAGCTTTCTTT. Residues: CATSRTVVTSEAFF.

The chain carries TRBV18 and TRBJ2-1, with a weak D call TRBD1 (5 bases). V gave up 6 bases and J gave up 1 base, with 13 bases separating them. Per the germline V gene, CDR1 is KGHSH and CDR2 is LQKENI. This CDR3 contains 15 residues. In DNA, the CDR3 is TGTGCCAGCTCCGAAAGTCAGGGTTCCTACAATGAGCAGTTCTTC. Its translation is CASSESQGSYNEQFF.